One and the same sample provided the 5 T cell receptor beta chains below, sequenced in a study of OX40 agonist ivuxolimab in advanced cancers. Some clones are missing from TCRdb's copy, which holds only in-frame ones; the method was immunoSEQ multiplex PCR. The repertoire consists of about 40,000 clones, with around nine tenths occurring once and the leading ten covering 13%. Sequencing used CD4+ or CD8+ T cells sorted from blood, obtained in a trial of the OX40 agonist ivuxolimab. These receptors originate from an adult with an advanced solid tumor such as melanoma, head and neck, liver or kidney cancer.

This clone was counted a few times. The CDR3 reads CATSRDPLAVGSYNEQFF. The CDR3 DNA sequence: TGTGCCACCAGCAGAGACCCCCTGGCAGTGGGCTCCTACAATGAGCAGTTCTTC. This sequence joins TRBV15 and TRBJ2-1; D not resolved. Trimming pared 0 bases from V and 0 bases from J, leaving 15 bases between. This CDR3 has 18 amino acids. CDR1 is LNHNV, CDR2 YYDKDF, per germline (reference sequence).

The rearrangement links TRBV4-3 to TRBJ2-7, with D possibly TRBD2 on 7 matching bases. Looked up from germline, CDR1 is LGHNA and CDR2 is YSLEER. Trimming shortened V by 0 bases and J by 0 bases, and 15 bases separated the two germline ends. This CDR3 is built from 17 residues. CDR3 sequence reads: CASSQDRGGAFSYEQYF. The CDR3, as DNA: TGCGCCAGCAGCCAAGATAGGGGGGGCGCCTTCTCCTACGAGCAGTACTTC.

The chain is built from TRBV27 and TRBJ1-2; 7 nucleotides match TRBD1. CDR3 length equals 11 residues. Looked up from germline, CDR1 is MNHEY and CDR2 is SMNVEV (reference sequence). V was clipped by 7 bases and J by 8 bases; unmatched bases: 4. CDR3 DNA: TGTGCCAGCACAGGGGGTAAGGGCTACACCTTC. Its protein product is CASTGGKGYTF.

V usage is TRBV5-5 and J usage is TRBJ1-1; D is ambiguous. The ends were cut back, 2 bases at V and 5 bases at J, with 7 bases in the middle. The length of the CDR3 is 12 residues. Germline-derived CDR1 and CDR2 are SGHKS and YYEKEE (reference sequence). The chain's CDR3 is CASSFWSTEAFF. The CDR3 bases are TGTGCCAGCAGCTTTTGGTCAACTGAAGCTTTCTTT.

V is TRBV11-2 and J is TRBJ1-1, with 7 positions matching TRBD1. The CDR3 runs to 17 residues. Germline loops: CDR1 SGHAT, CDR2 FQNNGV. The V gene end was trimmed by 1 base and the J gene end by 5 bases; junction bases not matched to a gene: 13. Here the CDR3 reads CASSLGELPRGATEAFF. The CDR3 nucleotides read TGTGCCAGCAGCTTAGGGGAACTACCCAGGGGGGCGACTGAAGCTTTCTTT.